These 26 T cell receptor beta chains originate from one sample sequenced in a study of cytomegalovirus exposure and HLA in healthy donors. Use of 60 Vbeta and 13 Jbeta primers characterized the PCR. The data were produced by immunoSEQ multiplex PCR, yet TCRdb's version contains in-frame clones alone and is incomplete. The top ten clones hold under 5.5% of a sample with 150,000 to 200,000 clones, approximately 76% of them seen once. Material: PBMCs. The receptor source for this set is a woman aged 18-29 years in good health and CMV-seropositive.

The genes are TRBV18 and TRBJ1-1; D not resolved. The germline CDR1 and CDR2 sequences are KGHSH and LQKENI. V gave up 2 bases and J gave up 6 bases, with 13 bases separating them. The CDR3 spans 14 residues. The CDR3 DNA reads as TGTGCCAGCTCACCAGCGGAGGTGGGCGCTGAAGCTTTCTTT. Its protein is CASSPAEVGAEAFF. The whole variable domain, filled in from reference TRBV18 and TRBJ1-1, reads NAGVMQNPRHLVRRRGQEARLRCSPMKGHSHVYWYRQLPEEGLKFMVYLQKENIIDESGMPKERFSAEFPKEGPSILRIQQVVRGDSAAYFCASSPAEVGAEAFFGQGTRLTVV.

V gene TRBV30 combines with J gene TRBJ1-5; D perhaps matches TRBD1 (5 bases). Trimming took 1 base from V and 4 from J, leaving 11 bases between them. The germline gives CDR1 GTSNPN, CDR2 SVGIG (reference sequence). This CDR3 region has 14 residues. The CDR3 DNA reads TGTGCCTGGAGTGGTAGACAGCCAAATCAGCCCCAGCATTTT. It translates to CAWSGRQPNQPQHF.

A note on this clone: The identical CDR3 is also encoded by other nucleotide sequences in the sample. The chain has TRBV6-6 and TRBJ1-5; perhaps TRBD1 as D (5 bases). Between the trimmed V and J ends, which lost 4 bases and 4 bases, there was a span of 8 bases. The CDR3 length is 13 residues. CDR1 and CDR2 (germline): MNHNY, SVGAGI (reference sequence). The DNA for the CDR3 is TGTGCCAGCAGTTCTCAGGGAAATCAGCCCCAGCATTTT. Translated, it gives CASSSQGNQPQHF.

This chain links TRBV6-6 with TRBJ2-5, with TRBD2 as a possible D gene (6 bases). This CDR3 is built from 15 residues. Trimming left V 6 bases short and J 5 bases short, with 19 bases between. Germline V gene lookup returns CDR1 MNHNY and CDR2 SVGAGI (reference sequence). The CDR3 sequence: CASRGMGGRDETQYF. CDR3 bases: TGTGCCAGCAGGGGGATGGGGGGAAGGGATGAGACCCAGTACTTC.

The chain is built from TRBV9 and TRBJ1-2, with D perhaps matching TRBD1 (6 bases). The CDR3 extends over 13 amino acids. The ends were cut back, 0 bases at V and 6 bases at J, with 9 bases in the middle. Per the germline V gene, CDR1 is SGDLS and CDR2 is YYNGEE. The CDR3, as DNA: TGTGCCAGCAGCGTAGTACAGGGAGATGGCTACACCTTC. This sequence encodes CASSVVQGDGYTF.

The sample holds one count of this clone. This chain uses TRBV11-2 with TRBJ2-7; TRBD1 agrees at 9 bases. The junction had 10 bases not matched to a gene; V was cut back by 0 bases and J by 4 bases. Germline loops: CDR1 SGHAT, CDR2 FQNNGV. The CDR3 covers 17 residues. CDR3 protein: CASSLEPSGQGNYEQYF. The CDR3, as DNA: TGTGCCAGCAGCTTAGAACCTTCGGGACAGGGTAATTACGAGCAGTACTTC. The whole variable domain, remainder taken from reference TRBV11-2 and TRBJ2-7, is EAGVAQSPRYKIIEKRQSVAFWCNPISGHATLYWYQQILGQGPKLLIQFQNNGVVDDSQLPKDRFSAERLKGVDSTLKIQPAKLEDSAVYLCASSLEPSGQGNYEQYFGPGTRLTVT.

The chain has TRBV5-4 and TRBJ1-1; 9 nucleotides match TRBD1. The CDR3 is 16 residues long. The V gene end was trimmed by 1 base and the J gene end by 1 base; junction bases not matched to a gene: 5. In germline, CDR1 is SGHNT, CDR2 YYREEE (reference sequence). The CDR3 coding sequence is TGTGCCAGCAGCTTGTCACAGGGGGCCCCGAACACTGAAGCTTTCTTT. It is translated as CASSLSQGAPNTEAFF.

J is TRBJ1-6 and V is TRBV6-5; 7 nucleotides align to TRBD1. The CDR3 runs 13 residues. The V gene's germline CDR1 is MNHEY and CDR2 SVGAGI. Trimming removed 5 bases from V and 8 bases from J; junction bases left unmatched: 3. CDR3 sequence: CASSTTGDSPLHF. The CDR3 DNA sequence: TGTGCCAGCAGTACCACAGGGGATTCACCCCTCCACTTT.

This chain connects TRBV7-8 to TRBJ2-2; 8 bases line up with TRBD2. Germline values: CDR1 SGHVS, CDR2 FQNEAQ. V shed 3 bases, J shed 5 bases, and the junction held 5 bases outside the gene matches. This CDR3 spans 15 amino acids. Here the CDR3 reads CASSFVAGNTGELFF. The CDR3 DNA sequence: TGTGCCAGCAGCTTTGTAGCGGGGAATACCGGGGAGCTGTTTTTT.

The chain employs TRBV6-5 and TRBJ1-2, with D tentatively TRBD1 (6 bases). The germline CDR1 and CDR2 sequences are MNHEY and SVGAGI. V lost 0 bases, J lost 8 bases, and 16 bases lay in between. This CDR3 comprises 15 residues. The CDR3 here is CASSYSGGLVGGYTF. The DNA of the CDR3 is TGTGCCAGCAGTTACTCCGGGGGGCTGGTCGGAGGCTACACCTTC.

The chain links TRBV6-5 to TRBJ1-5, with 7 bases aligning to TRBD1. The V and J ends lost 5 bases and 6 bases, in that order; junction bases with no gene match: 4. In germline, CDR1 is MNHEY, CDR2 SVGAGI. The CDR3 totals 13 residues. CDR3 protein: CASSKTGIQPQHF. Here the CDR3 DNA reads TGTGCCAGCAGTAAGACAGGGATTCAGCCCCAGCATTTT.

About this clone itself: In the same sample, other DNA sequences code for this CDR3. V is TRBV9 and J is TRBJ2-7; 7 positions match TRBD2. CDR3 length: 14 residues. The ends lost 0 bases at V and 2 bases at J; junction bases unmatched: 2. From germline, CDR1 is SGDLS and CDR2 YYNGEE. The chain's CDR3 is CASSVGGGTYEQYF. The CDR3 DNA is TGTGCCAGCAGCGTAGGGGGGGGTACCTACGAGCAGTACTTC.

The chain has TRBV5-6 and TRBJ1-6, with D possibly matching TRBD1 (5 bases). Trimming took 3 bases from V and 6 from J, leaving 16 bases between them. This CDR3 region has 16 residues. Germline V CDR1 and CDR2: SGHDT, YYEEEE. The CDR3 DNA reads TGTGCCAGCAGCTCCTGGCGGCTAGGGGCTAATTCACCCCTCCACTTT. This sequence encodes CASSSWRLGANSPLHF.

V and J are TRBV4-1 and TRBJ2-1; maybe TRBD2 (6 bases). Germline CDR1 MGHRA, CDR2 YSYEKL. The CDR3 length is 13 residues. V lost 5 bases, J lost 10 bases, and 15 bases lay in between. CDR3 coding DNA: TGCGCCAGCAGCGCCTATGGCGCGGGGGAGCAGTTCTTC. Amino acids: CASSAYGAGEQFF.

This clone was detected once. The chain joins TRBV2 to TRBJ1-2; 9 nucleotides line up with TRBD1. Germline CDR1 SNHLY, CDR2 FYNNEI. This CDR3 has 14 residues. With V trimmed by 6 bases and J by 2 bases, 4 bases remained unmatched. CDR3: CASSRDRANYGYTF. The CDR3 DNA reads TGTGCCAGCAGCCGGGACAGGGCAAACTATGGCTACACCTTC.

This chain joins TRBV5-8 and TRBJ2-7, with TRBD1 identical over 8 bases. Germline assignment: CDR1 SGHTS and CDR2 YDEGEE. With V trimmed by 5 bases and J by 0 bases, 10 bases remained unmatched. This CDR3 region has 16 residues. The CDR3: CASRSPWGQASYEQYF. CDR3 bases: TGTGCCAGCAGGTCCCCTTGGGGACAGGCCTCCTACGAGCAGTACTTC.

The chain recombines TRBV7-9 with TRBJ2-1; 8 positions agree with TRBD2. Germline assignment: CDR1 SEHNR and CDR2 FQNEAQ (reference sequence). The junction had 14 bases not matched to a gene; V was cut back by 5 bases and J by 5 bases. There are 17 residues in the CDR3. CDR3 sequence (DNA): TGTGCCAGCAGCCCAAACCTCCTTTGGCGGGGGGACAATGAGCAGTTCTTC. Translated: CASSPNLLWRGDNEQFF.

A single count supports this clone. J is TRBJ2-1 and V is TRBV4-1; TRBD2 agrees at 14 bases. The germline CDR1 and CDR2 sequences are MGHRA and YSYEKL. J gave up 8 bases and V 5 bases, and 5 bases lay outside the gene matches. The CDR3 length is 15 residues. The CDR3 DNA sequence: TGCGCCAGCAGCTTCGGACTAGCGGGGGGTTATGAGCAGTTCTTC. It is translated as CASSFGLAGGYEQFF.

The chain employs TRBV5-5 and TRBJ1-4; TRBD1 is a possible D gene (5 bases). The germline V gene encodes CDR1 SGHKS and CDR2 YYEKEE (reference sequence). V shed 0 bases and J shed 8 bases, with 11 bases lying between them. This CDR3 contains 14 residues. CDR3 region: CASSLDGGGEKLFF. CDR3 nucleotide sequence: TGTGCCAGCAGCTTGGACGGGGGTGGAGAAAAACTGTTTTTT.

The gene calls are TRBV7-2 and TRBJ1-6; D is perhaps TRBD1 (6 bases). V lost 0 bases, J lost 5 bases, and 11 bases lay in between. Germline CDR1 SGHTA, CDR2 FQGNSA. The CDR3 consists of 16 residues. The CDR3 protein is CASSLAAGADNSPLHF. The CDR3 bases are TGTGCCAGCAGCTTAGCTGCGGGGGCGGATAATTCACCCCTCCACTTT.

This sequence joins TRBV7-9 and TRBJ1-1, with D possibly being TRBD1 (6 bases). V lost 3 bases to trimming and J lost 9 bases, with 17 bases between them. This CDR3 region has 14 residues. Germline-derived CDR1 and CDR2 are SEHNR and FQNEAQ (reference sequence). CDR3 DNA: TGTGCCAGCAGCTTGCCAGGGACAAAGAGCAAAGCTTTCTTT. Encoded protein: CASSLPGTKSKAFF.

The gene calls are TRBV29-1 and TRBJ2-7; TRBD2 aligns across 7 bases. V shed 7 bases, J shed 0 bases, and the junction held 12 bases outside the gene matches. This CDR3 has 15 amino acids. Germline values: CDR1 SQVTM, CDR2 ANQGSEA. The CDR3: CSATLAGDSSYEQYF. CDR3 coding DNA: TGCAGCGCTACATTAGCGGGCGACAGCTCCTACGAGCAGTACTTC.

CDR3 in amino acids: CASTLSAYSGYTF. In DNA, the CDR3 is TGTGCCAGCACCCTATCCGCTTACTCTGGCTACACCTTC. This chain joins TRBV7-2 and TRBJ1-2; D unclear. CDR1 SGHTA and CDR2 FQGNSA come from the germline V gene. The CDR3 covers 13 residues. The germline V and J ends were trimmed by 7 bases and 7 bases, with 16 bases remaining between them.

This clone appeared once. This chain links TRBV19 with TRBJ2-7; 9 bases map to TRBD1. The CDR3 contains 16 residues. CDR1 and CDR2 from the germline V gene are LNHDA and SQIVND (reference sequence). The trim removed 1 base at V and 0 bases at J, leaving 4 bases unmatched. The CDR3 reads CASSIGGTGSSYEQYF. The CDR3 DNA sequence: TGTGCCAGTAGTATAGGGGGGACAGGGAGCTCCTACGAGCAGTACTTC.

The CDR3 coding sequence is TGTGCCAGCAGCCGTGGACTTTATGGCTACACCTTC. It codes for CASSRGLYGYTF. The chain couples TRBV5-5 to TRBJ1-2; no definite D call. Trimming shortened V by 4 bases and J by 5 bases, and 9 bases separated the two germline ends. The CDR3 runs to 12 residues. Per the germline V gene, CDR1 is SGHKS and CDR2 is YYEKEE (reference sequence). The whole variable domain, remainder taken from reference TRBV5-5 and TRBJ1-2, is DAGVTQSPTHLIKTRGQQVTLRCSPISGHKSVSWYQQVLGQGPQFIFQYYEKEERGRGNFPDRFSARQFPNYSSELNVNALLLGDSALYLCASSRGLYGYTFGSGTRLTVV.

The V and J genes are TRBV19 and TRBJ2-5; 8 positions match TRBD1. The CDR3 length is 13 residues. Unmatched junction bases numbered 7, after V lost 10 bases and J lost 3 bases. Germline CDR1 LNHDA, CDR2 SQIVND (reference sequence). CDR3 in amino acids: CATAQGAEETQYF. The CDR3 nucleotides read TGTGCCACTGCGCAGGGGGCGGAAGAGACCCAGTACTTC.